The sequence of this T cell receptor beta chain was determined in a study of regulatory T cells in long-lasting Graves disease. This clonotype was observed many times. The length of the CDR3 is 15 residues. Trimming cost V 4 bases and J 3 bases; bases outside gene matches: 7. Germline V gene sequence: CDR1 SGHTA, CDR2 FQGNSA. Stated time point: persistent/refractory GD, antithyroid drugs over 5 years with positive TRAb. Extracted PBMC RNA gave rise to the TCR library. For TCR beta, libraries came from iRepertoire HTBI primers and Arm-PCR of CDR3 regions. TCRdb used MiXCR to reprocess the multiplex PCR reads, holding one entry per CDR3 protein. The sample has around 450,000 distinct CDR3 sequences; under 25% are singletons.

The J gene is TRBJ1-2, the V gene TRBV7-2; 8 nucleotides match TRBD1. The clonotype originates from a female donor with Graves disease. Sequenced material: peripheral blood mononuclear cells (PBMCs), taken when the disease was refractory, from a patient treated with antithyroid drugs. The CDR3 DNA reads as TGTGCCAGCAGCTGGCAGGACAGGGACCACTATGGCTACACCTTC. It encodes CASSWQDRDHYGYTF.